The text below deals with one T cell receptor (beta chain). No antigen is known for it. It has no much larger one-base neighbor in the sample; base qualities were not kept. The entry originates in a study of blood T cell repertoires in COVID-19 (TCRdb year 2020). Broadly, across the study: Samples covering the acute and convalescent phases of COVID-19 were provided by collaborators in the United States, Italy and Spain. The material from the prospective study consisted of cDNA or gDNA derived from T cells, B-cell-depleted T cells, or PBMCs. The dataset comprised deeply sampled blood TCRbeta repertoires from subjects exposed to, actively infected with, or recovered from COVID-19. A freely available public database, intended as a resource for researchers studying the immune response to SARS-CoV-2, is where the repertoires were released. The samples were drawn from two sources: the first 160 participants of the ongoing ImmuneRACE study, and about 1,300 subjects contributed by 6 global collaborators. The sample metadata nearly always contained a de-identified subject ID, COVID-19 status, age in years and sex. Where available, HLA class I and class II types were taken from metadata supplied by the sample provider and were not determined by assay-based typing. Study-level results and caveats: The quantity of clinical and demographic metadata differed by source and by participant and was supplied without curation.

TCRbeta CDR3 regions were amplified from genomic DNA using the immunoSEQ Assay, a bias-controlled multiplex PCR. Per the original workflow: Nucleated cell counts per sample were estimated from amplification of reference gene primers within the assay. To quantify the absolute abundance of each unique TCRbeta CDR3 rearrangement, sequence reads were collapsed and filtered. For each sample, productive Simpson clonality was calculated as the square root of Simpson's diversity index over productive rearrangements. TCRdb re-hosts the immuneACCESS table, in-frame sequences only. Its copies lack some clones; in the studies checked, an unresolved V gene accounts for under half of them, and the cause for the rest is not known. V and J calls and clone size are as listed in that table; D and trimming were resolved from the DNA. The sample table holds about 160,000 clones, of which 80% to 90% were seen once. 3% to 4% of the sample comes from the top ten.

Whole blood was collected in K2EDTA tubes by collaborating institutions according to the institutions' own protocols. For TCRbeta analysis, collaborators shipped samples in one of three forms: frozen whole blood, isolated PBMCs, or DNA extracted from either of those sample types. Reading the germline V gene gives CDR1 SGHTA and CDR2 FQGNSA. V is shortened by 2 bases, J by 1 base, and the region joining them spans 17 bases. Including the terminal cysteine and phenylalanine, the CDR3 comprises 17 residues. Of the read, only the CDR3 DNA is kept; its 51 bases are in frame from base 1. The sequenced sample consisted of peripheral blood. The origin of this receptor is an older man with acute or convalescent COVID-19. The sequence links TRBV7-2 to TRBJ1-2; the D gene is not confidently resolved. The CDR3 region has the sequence CASSLRRSQAGNYGYTF. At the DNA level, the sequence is TGTGCCAGCAGCTTACGTCGATCCCAGGCGGGTAACTATGGCTACACCTTC. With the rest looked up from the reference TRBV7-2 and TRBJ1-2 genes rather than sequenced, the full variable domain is GAGVSQSPSNKVTEKGKDVELRCDPISGHTALYWYRQSLGQGLEFLIYFQGNSAPDKSGLPSDRFSAERTGGSVSTLTIQRTQQEDSAVYLCASSLRRSQAGNYGYTFGSGTRLTVV.